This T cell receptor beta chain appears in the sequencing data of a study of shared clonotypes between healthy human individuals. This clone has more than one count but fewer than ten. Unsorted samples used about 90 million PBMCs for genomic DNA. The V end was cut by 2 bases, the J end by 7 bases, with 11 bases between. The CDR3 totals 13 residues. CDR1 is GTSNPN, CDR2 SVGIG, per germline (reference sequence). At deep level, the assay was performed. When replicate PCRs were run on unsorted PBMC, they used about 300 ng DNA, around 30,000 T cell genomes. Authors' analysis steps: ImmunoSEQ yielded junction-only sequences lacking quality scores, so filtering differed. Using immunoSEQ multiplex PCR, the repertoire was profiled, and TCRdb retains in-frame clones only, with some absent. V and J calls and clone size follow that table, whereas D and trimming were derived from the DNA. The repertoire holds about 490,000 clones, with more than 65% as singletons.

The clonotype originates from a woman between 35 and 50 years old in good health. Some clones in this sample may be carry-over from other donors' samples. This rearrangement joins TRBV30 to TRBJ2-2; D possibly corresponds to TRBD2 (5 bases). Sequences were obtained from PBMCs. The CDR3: CAWSYQAGGELFF. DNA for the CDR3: TGTGCCTGGAGTTATCAGGCGGGCGGGGAGCTGTTTTTT.